Each of the 2 T cell receptor beta chains below was sequenced from the same sample in a study of identical twins. TCRdb independently ran MiXCR on the 5' RACE reads; one entry per CDR3 protein. This table has 1.5 million to 2 million distinct CDR3 sequences, about 32% appearing once. The sample taken for sequencing was cord blood. The receptor set was obtained from a newborn girl in good health.

The J gene is TRBJ2-1, the V gene TRBV5-1, with a weak D call TRBD2 (5 bases). The CDR3 runs 14 residues. CDR1 SGHRS and CDR2 YFSETQ come from the germline V gene. The V and J ends lost 9 bases and 0 bases respectively, with 13 bases between them. CDR3 residues: CATTLGSSYNEQFF. CDR3 nucleotides: TGCGCCACCACCCTAGGGAGCTCCTACAATGAGCAGTTCTTC. Variable domain in full (rest from reference TRBV5-1 and TRBJ2-1): KAGVTQTPRYLIKTRGQQVTLSCSPISGHRSVSWYQQTPGQGLQFLFEYFSETQRNKGNFPGRFSGRQFSNSRSEMNVSTLELGDSALYLCATTLGSSYNEQFFGPGTRLTVL.

Concerning this clonotype itself: A clone one base away is much larger, so this may be a read error. The chain has TRBV5-1 and TRBJ2-7, with 13 bases matching TRBD2. The CDR3 runs to 15 residues. Germline values: CDR1 SGHRS, CDR2 YFSETQ. The V segment lost 3 bases and the J segment 3 bases; nucleotides outside the gene matches: 3. The CDR3 sequence: CASSSTSGRNYEQYF. The CDR3 region has the DNA TGCGCCAGCAGCTCGACTAGCGGGAGGAACTACGAGCAGTACTTC. Complete variable domain (other parts from reference TRBV5-1 and TRBJ2-7): KAGVTQTPRYLIKTRGQQVTLSCSPISGHRSVSWYQQTPGQGLQFLFEYFSETQRNKGNFPGRFSGRQFSNSRSEMNVSTLELGDSALYLCASSSTSGRNYEQYFGPGTRLTVT.